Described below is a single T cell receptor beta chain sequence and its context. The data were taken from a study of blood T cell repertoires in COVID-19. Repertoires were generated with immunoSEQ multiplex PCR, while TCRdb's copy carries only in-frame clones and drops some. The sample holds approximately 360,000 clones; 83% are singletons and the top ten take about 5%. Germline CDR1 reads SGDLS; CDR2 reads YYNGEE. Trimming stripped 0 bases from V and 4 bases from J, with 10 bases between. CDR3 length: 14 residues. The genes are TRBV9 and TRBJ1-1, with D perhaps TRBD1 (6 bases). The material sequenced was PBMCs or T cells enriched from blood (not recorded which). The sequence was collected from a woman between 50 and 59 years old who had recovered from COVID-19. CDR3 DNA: TGTGCCAGCAGCGTAGAATCCAGGGGCACTGAAGCTTTCTTT. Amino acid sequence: CASSVESRGTEAFF.